One sample yielded the 16 T cell receptor beta chains listed below, sequenced in a study of T cells in Graves' hyperthyroidism and ophthalmopathy (dated by TCRdb to between 2018 and 2021). The library was generated by multiplex PCR. The sequencer was an Illumina HiSeq 2000. The TCR beta CDR3 regions were amplified from RNA transcripts. For the first round of RT-PCR on the TCR CDR3, the HTBI primer set was used together with the Qiagen OneStep RT-PCR kit. TCRdb trimmed the raw reads at Q25, called clones with MiXCR and kept productive beta chains. Records with the same CDR3 protein are collapsed into one entry carrying the most frequent genes and DNA. This sample gives about 420,000 distinct CDR3 sequences in total; less than 20% of them show up just once. The top ten constitute 14% of the sample. The specimen sequenced was blood. The receptors stem from a woman under 30 with Graves' hyperthyroidism.

This clonotype was seen only a few times. DNA for the CDR3: TGTGCCAGTAGCCGATTGGGGGACACCATTTATAGGCGTGATGGCTACACCTTC. Translation gives CASSRLGDTIYRRDGYTF. This chain links TRBV19 with TRBJ1-2; possible D gene TRBD1, 6 bases. V lost 6 bases to trimming and J lost 6 bases, with 29 bases between them. This CDR3 contains 18 residues. CDR1 is LNHDA, CDR2 SQIVND, per germline (reference sequence).

This clonotype was counted at least ten times. The DNA for the CDR3 is TGCAGTGCTAGTTTCCGACAGGAAGAGACCCAGTACTTC. Amino acid sequence: CSASFRQEETQYF. The genes are TRBV20-1 and TRBJ2-5; possibly TRBD1 for D (6 bases). The CDR3 totals 13 residues. V lost 3 bases and J 3 bases, leaving 11 bases between the germline ends. Germline V gene data show CDR1 as DFQATT and CDR2 as SNEGSKA (reference sequence).

In its sample, this clonotype was seen a few times. This chain links TRBV2 with TRBJ1-1; D remains unclear. The germline CDR1 and CDR2 sequences are SNHLY and FYNNEI. The CDR3 sequence is 13 residues long. Trimming cost V 8 bases and J 2 bases, with 12 bases left between them. DNA for the CDR3: TGTGCCAGCTTCCGAGAAGTAAACACTGAAGCTTTCTTT. It specifies CASFREVNTEAFF.

The chain uses TRBV25-1 and TRBJ2-1; D gene uncertain. V dropped 1 base and J dropped 7 bases, with 8 bases sitting between them. CDR1 MGHDK and CDR2 SYGVNS come from the germline V gene. CDR3 length equals 13 residues. This CDR3 is CASSESDANEQFF. The CDR3 bases are TGTGCCAGCAGTGAATCTGATGCGAATGAGCAGTTCTTC.

The chain carries TRBV9 and TRBJ2-7, with TRBD1 matching over 8 bases. J gave up 3 bases and V 5 bases, and 10 bases lay outside the gene matches. Germline lookup yields CDR1 SGDLS and CDR2 YYNGEE. The CDR3 has 15 residues. CDR3 sequence reads: CASSPTRTGIYEQYF. The CDR3, as DNA: TGTGCCAGCAGTCCTACGAGGACAGGGATCTACGAGCAGTACTTC.

This sequence joins TRBV2 and TRBJ2-5, with 7 nucleotides matching TRBD2. Germline V gene sequence: CDR1 SNHLY, CDR2 FYNNEI. V lost 8 bases, J lost 4 bases, and 7 bases stayed unmatched. The CDR3 has 13 residues. As DNA, the CDR3 is TGTGCCAGCCGCGGGGGAAGGGGAGAGACCCAGTACTTC. Translated, it gives CASRGGRGETQYF.

The chain uses TRBV27 and TRBJ1-2; 9 bases align to TRBD1. Unmatched junction bases numbered 12, after V lost 8 bases and J lost 8 bases. CDR3 length: 14 residues. Germline V gene data show CDR1 as MNHEY and CDR2 as SMNVEV (reference sequence). The CDR3 sequence is CASGTGGRNRGYTF. The CDR3 DNA is TGTGCCAGCGGTACAGGGGGCCGGAATCGCGGCTACACCTTC.

This clonotype was counted at least ten times. V is TRBV29-1 and J is TRBJ2-1; D is ambiguous. The CDR3 is 15 amino acids. The germline V gene encodes CDR1 SQVTM and CDR2 ANQGSEA. V was cut by 6 bases and J by 1 base, with 16 bases left in between. Written as DNA, the CDR3 is TGCAGCGTAAGAGCCCCTGGGATATCCTACAATGAGCAGTTCTTC. Translation: CSVRAPGISYNEQFF.

This clonotype showed up many times. V gene TRBV6-1 combines with J gene TRBJ2-5; 7 nucleotides match TRBD1. This CDR3 has 19 residues. CDR1 is MNHNS, CDR2 SASEGT, per germline. V was clipped by 5 bases and J by 4 bases; unmatched bases: 22. CDR3 sequence reads: CASSTLPPGGSLLGETQYF. The CDR3 DNA follows: TGTGCCAGCAGTACTTTACCCCCAGGGGGATCCCTCTTGGGAGAGACCCAGTACTTC.

This clonotype was detected a few times. The rearrangement joins TRBV7-9 to TRBJ2-7; possible D gene TRBD1, 6 bases. With 1 base removed from V and 5 bases from J, the gap between germline ends came to 15 bases. The V gene's germline CDR1 is SEHNR and CDR2 FQNEAQ (reference sequence). This CDR3 comprises 15 residues. CDR3 region: CASSLVSQGFHEQYF. Here the CDR3 DNA reads TGTGCCAGCAGCTTAGTTAGTCAGGGGTTCCACGAGCAGTACTTC.

The chain employs TRBV29-1 and TRBJ2-3, with 7 bases fitting TRBD1. This CDR3 spans 14 amino acids. Germline V gene sequence: CDR1 SQVTM, CDR2 ANQGSEA. Trimming took 6 bases from V and 4 from J; bases not matched to a gene: 10. For the CDR3, the DNA is TGCAGCGTAGAGGACAGGAGAAGGGCAGATACGCAGTATTTT. This translates into CSVEDRRRADTQYF.

This clonotype has a count of ten or more. The chain has TRBV7-3 and TRBJ1-1; D is undetermined. V lost 5 bases, J lost 0 bases, and 10 bases lay in between. The CDR3 totals 14 residues. Germline V gene sequence: CDR1 SGHTA, CDR2 FQGTGA. The CDR3 region has the DNA TGTGCCAGCAGCCAGGAGGGCATGAACACTGAAGCTTTCTTT. Translating gives CASSQEGMNTEAFF.

At least ten counts were recorded for this clonotype. The gene calls are TRBV7-9 and TRBJ2-1, with D tentatively TRBD2 (6 bases). V lost 5 bases and J 0 bases, leaving 14 bases between the germline ends. Germline loops: CDR1 SEHNR, CDR2 FQNEAQ (reference sequence). The CDR3 extends over 16 amino acids. The CDR3: CASSPSVSSSYNEQFF. The DNA of the CDR3 is TGTGCCAGCAGCCCTAGCGTCTCGAGCTCCTACAATGAGCAGTTCTTC. Variable domain in full (rest from reference TRBV7-9 and TRBJ2-1): DTGVSQNPRHKITKRGQNVTFRCDPISEHNRLYWYRQTLGQGPEFLTYFQNEAQLEKSRLLSDRFSAERPKGSFSTLEIQRTEQGDSAMYLCASSPSVSSSYNEQFFGPGTRLTVL.

This clonotype occurred many times. The genes are TRBV20-1 and TRBJ2-1, with D perhaps given as TRBD1 or TRBD2 (6 bases each). Germline-derived CDR1 and CDR2 are DFQATT and SNEGSKA (reference sequence). This CDR3 comprises 17 residues. Trimming removed 1 base at V and 0 bases at J, with 16 bases between. CDR3 nucleotide sequence: TGCAGTGCTAGAGCCTTCCGGGGGCGCGGCTCCTACAATGAGCAGTTCTTC. It translates to CSARAFRGRGSYNEQFF.

This clonotype appeared many times. The rearrangement uses TRBV28 and TRBJ2-5; 7 bases agree with TRBD1. This CDR3 contains 15 residues. Germline V lookup: CDR1 MDHEN, CDR2 SYDVKM. V lost 6 bases, J lost 3 bases, and 10 bases stayed unmatched. In nucleotides, the CDR3 is TGTGCCAGCAGGGGATCTTTACAGGGGAAAGAGACCCAGTACTTC. Translating it yields CASRGSLQGKETQYF.

This clonotype was observed many times. CDR3 DNA: TGTGCCAGCAGCTCTTCACGGACAGGGCTGGTTCAGTACTTC. Residues: CASSSSRTGLVQYF. The rearrangement joins TRBV7-2 to TRBJ2-4, with 8 bases lining up with TRBD1. The CDR3 has 14 amino acids. Germline lookup yields CDR1 SGHTA and CDR2 FQGNSA. The trim removed 4 bases at V and 11 bases at J, leaving 10 bases unmatched.